This record looks at one TCR beta chain sequence and its context. Trimming removed 0 bases from V and 1 base from J, with 6 bases in between. The CDR3 is 15 residues long. These data originate in a study of blood T cell repertoires in COVID-19. Across the whole study: The samples span acute and convalescent COVID-19 from the United States, Italy and Spain.

In the source study's methods: Estimated nucleated cell counts came from reference gene primer amplification. Clones were sequenced by immunoSEQ multiplex PCR, and TCRdb holds only the in-frame ones, with some missing. V, J and clone size are taken as reported in that table, and D and trimming were inferred from the DNA itself. The sample lists 87,000 or so clones; under 85% were seen once. A Seattle source enrolled patients during active infection and followed them longitudinally. The chain joins TRBV23-1 to TRBJ2-2; D remains ambiguous. TRBV23-1 is given ORF status, its function remaining uncertain. The sequencing sample was made of peripheral blood. This TCR came from a woman of 80 years or more with COVID-19, enrolled during active disease. The CDR3 bases are TGCGCCAGCAGTCAATCTAGACAGAACACCGGGGAGCTGTTTTTT. Translated: CASSQSRQNTGELFF.